These 27 T cell receptor beta chains were all obtained from the same sample, sequenced in a study of PD-1 blockade in classical Hodgkin lymphoma. Data came from immunoSEQ multiplex PCR; TCRdb stores just in-frame clones and leaves some out. The data contain around 30,000 clones, 82% of them singletons. Following autologous stem cell transplantation, relapse occurred in every patient, and exposure to brentuximab vedotin varied. Sequencing was performed on peripheral blood mononuclear cells (PBMCs), taken at baseline. Receptors were obtained from a human donor with classical Hodgkin lymphoma.

The genes are TRBV11-3 and TRBJ2-3; no firm D call. V gave up 2 bases and J gave up 6 bases, with 9 bases separating them. The CDR3 length is 13 residues. The germline gives CDR1 SGHNT, CDR2 YENEEA. CDR3 in amino acids: CASSLNSVDTQYF. The CDR3 nucleotides read TGTGCCAGCAGCTTAAATTCGGTGGATACGCAGTATTTT.

V and J are TRBV29-1 and TRBJ2-7; D possibly corresponds to TRBD1 (5 bases). The CDR3 spans 11 residues. The V end was cut by 6 bases, the J end by 6 bases, with 12 bases between. CDR1 and CDR2 from the germline V gene are SQVTM and ANQGSEA. CDR3 amino acids: CSVNQGSEQYF. Written as DNA, the CDR3 is TGCAGCGTCAATCAGGGTTCCGAGCAGTACTTC.

The chain carries TRBV7-2 and TRBJ2-7, with 11 bases that match TRBD2. J gave up 3 bases and V 5 bases, and 6 bases lay outside the gene matches. Germline CDR1 is SGHTA and CDR2 is FQGNSA. The CDR3 totals 15 residues. CDR3 coding DNA: TGTGCCAGCAGCCGTTCGCTAGCGGGGGGCTACGAGCAGTACTTC. Translating it yields CASSRSLAGGYEQYF.

The chain employs TRBV11-3 and TRBJ2-7; 7 bases map to TRBD1. The CDR3 runs to 17 residues. V lost 5 bases to trimming and J lost 2 bases; unmatched junction nucleotides: 15. CDR1 and CDR2 (germline): SGHNT, YENEEA. The CDR3: CASSRAVWGQMAYEQYF. In nucleotides, the CDR3 is TGTGCCAGCAGCCGCGCTGTTTGGGGACAGATGGCCTACGAGCAGTACTTC.

CDR3 sequence (DNA): TGTGCCAGCAGCTTAGCGGAAAGGTTCGGAGCTTTCTTT. It specifies CASSLAERFGAFF. The J gene is TRBJ1-1, the V gene TRBV7-9; D remains unclear. The CDR3 is 13 residues long. V shed 0 bases and J shed 10 bases, with 12 bases lying between them. Looked up from germline, CDR1 is SEHNR and CDR2 is FQNEAQ (reference sequence).

The chain combines TRBV28 with TRBJ1-2; 7 nucleotides match TRBD1. This CDR3 has 13 residues. Unmatched junction bases numbered 2, after V lost 6 bases and J lost 1 base. Germline-derived CDR1 and CDR2 are MDHEN and SYDVKM. The CDR3 protein is CASSPGGNYGYTF. CDR3 nucleotides: TGTGCCAGCAGCCCAGGGGGTAACTATGGCTACACCTTC.

The V gene is TRBV27, the J gene TRBJ1-5; the D gene is possibly TRBD1 (6 bases). The CDR3 consists of 13 residues. Trimming cost V 2 bases and J 6 bases, with 8 bases left between them. Germline lookup yields CDR1 MNHEY and CDR2 SMNVEV (reference sequence). The CDR3 DNA reads as TGTGCCAGCAGTTTACAGGGGTCTCAGCCCCAGCATTTT. As protein: CASSLQGSQPQHF.

This chain joins TRBV4-2 and TRBJ2-6; D gene uncertain. The V end lost 0 bases, the J end lost 4 bases, and 4 bases lay between the germline ends. Per the germline V gene, CDR1 is LGHNA and CDR2 is YNFKEQ. The CDR3 has 14 residues. DNA of the CDR3: TGTGCCAGCAGCCAAGAGACGGGGGCCAACGTCCTGACTTTC. Its translation: CASSQETGANVLTF.

This chain links TRBV6-5 with TRBJ2-5, with 8 bases aligning to TRBD1. J gave up 1 base and V 0 bases, and 4 bases lay outside the gene matches. This CDR3 region has 16 residues. Germline assignment: CDR1 MNHEY and CDR2 SVGAGI. The CDR3, as DNA: TGTGCCAGCAGTTACTCAGGACAGGGTATCCAAGAGACCCAGTACTTC. Protein sequence: CASSYSGQGIQETQYF.

The V call is TRBV28, the J call TRBJ1-1; D remains ambiguous. This CDR3 comprises 13 residues. Germline loops: CDR1 MDHEN, CDR2 SYDVKM. Trimming took 5 bases from V and 1 from J, leaving 8 bases between them. CDR3 in DNA: TGTGCCAGCAGTCCCTCATCGAACACTGAAGCTTTCTTT. It translates to CASSPSSNTEAFF.

This chain joins TRBV11-3 and TRBJ1-2, with 10 bases lining up with TRBD1. This CDR3 spans 14 amino acids. CDR1 SGHNT and CDR2 YENEEA come from the germline V gene. V shed 6 bases and J 8 bases; nucleotides not matched to a gene: 9. Written as DNA, the CDR3 is TGTGCCAGCAGACGGGACAGGGGTCTGGGGGGCTACACCTTC. Its protein is CASRRDRGLGGYTF.

CDR3 protein: CASSYHNEQFF. The CDR3 DNA is TGTGCCAGCAGCTATCACAATGAGCAGTTCTTC. V is TRBV11-2 and J is TRBJ2-1; D not resolved. The CDR3 extends over 11 amino acids. The V gene's germline CDR1 is SGHAT and CDR2 FQNNGV. V lost 4 bases, J lost 5 bases, and 3 bases lay in between.

The chain is built from TRBV5-1 and TRBJ1-1; D may be TRBD1 (6 bases). The CDR3 loop spans 17 amino acids. V lost 2 bases and J 1 base, leaving 18 bases between the germline ends. Germline CDR1 and CDR2: SGHRS and YFSETQ. The CDR3 loop is CASSFKQGGVRNTEAFF. DNA for the CDR3: TGCGCCAGCAGCTTTAAACAGGGAGGGGTCCGGAACACTGAAGCTTTCTTT.

This clone was counted a single time. The chain employs TRBV4-3 and TRBJ1-5; D gene uncertain. The CDR3 length is 13 residues. Germline CDR1 is LGHNA and CDR2 is YSLEER. V was clipped by 2 bases and J by 7 bases, with 9 bases between them. DNA for the CDR3: TGCGCCAGCAGCCAACTCGTGGGGCAGCCCCAGCATTTT. This gives the protein CASSQLVGQPQHF.

The chain couples TRBV6-5 to TRBJ2-2; D assignment may be TRBD1 or TRBD2 (5 bases each). This CDR3 comprises 15 residues. The ends were cut back, 5 bases at V and 3 bases at J, with 13 bases in the middle. Germline values: CDR1 MNHEY, CDR2 SVGAGI. The CDR3 nucleotides are TGTGCCAGCAGTCCCTCGGGGCGATACACCGGGGAGCTGTTTTTT. Translating gives CASSPSGRYTGELFF.

This clone was counted once. The chain combines TRBV7-9 with TRBJ2-1, with a weak D call TRBD1 (6 bases). This CDR3 has 14 residues. Trimming cost V 5 bases and J 3 bases, with 11 bases left between them. Germline V CDR1 and CDR2: SEHNR, FQNEAQ (reference sequence). CDR3 nucleotides: TGTGCCAGCAGCGAACAGACAGGCTACAATGAGCAGTTCTTC. This encodes CASSEQTGYNEQFF.

This clone was counted a single time. This chain uses TRBV11-2 with TRBJ1-2; D is perhaps TRBD1 (5 bases). Trimming took off 4 bases at V and 4 bases at J, with 16 bases between the two ends. The CDR3 contains 15 residues. Germline loops: CDR1 SGHAT, CDR2 FQNNGV. The CDR3 nucleotides read TGTGCCAGCAGCTCAATAAAGGGGAGCGGCTATGGCTACACCTTC. Residues: CASSSIKGSGYGYTF.

The CDR3: CASSSGLALDTQYF. The CDR3, as DNA: TGCGCCAGCAGCTCGGGACTAGCTTTAGATACGCAGTATTTT. The gene calls are TRBV5-1 and TRBJ2-3; TRBD2 matches at 9 bases. Germline CDR1 SGHRS, CDR2 YFSETQ. This CDR3 region has 14 residues. V lost 3 bases, J lost 5 bases, and 4 bases stayed unmatched.

The chain links TRBV5-1 to TRBJ2-3; the D is unclear. CDR1 SGHRS and CDR2 YFSETQ come from the germline V gene. The CDR3 consists of 15 residues. The ends were cut back, 4 bases at V and 0 bases at J, with 12 bases in the middle. CDR3 in amino acids: CASSPAGPSTDTQYF. DNA for the CDR3: TGCGCCAGCAGCCCCGCCGGGCCGAGCACAGATACGCAGTATTTT.

This clone was seen just once. This sequence joins TRBV7-9 and TRBJ2-2; 7 bases align to TRBD1. V lost 4 bases to trimming and J lost 2 bases; unmatched junction nucleotides: 7. The CDR3 length is 16 residues. Germline assignment: CDR1 SEHNR and CDR2 FQNEAQ (reference sequence). CDR3 amino acids: CASSSGQRGNTGELFF. DNA of the CDR3: TGTGCCAGCAGCTCGGGACAGAGGGGCAACACCGGGGAGCTGTTTTTT.

Comments on this clone: One end of the junction fails to match germline, which may point to a read error. V gene TRBV7-7 combines with J gene TRBJ2-4, with 8 nucleotides matching TRBD1. Germline CDR1 is SSHAT and CDR2 is FNYEAQ (reference sequence). This CDR3 spans 13 amino acids. The CDR3: CASSPGTGDPRTF. The CDR3 nucleotides read TGTGCTAGCAGCCCCGGGACAGGCGATCCCCGGACCTTC.

The chain couples TRBV2 to TRBJ2-1, with D unresolved. V lost 1 base and J 9 bases, leaving 7 bases between the germline ends. CDR3 length: 12 residues. The germline CDR1 and CDR2 sequences are SNHLY and FYNNEI. Here the CDR3 DNA reads TGTGCCAGCAGTGAAGTTCCAGGTGAGCAGTTCTTC. It encodes CASSEVPGEQFF. Full variable domain (missing parts from reference TRBV2 and TRBJ2-1): EPEVTQTPSHQVTQMGQEVILRCVPISNHLYFYWYRQILGQKVEFLVSFYNNEISEKSEIFDDQFSVERPDGSNFTLKIRSTKLEDSAMYFCASSEVPGEQFFGPGTRLTVL.

DNA for the CDR3: TGCAGCGTTGTGGTGGGGTTTAGCAATCAGCCCCAGCATTTT. It is translated as CSVVVGFSNQPQHF. V usage is TRBV29-1 and J usage is TRBJ1-5, with D uncertain. CDR3 size: 14 residues. The V end lost 4 bases, the J end lost 0 bases, and 10 bases lay between the germline ends. Germline V gene lookup returns CDR1 SQVTM and CDR2 ANQGSEA.

The rearrangement uses TRBV9 and TRBJ2-7; D ambiguous. The CDR3 consists of 14 residues. Germline lookup yields CDR1 SGDLS and CDR2 YYNGEE. V lost 0 bases to trimming and J lost 5 bases, with 12 bases between them. CDR3 amino acids: CASSVGAGPDEQYF. The CDR3, as DNA: TGTGCCAGCAGCGTAGGGGCAGGTCCCGACGAGCAGTACTTC.

This chain connects TRBV7-2 to TRBJ2-1; weak D call: TRBD1 (5 bases). Germline V lookup: CDR1 SGHTA, CDR2 FQGNSA. Trimming stripped 2 bases from V and 0 bases from J, with 8 bases between. The CDR3 is 15 residues long. The CDR3 region has the DNA TGTGCCAGCAGCTTATCAGGGTCCTCCTACAATGAGCAGTTCTTC. It is translated as CASSLSGSSYNEQFF.

The genes are TRBV7-2 and TRBJ1-5; 8 nucleotides agree with TRBD1. After removal of 5 bases from V and 2 bases from J, the junction contained 5 bases not matched to a gene. The CDR3 consists of 15 residues. CDR1 is SGHTA, CDR2 FQGNSA, per germline. For the CDR3, the DNA is TGTGCCAGCAGCCCCCAGGGGGCTGGCAATCAGCCCCAGCATTTT. It encodes CASSPQGAGNQPQHF.

The V gene is TRBV6-5, the J gene TRBJ1-1; D ambiguous. This CDR3 contains 13 residues. V was trimmed by 0 bases and J by 1 base, leaving 3 bases between them. Germline CDR1 and CDR2: MNHEY and SVGAGI. As DNA, the CDR3 is TGTGCCAGCAGTTACTCCTGGAACACTGAAGCTTTCTTT. This translates into CASSYSWNTEAFF.